Listed here are 16 T cell receptor beta chains from one sample, sequenced in a study of graft-versus-host responses after intestinal transplantation. The data were produced by immunoSEQ multiplex PCR, yet TCRdb's version contains in-frame clones alone and is incomplete. Among roughly 92,000 clones listed, 90% were seen once. The antigens of these receptors remain unknown. Source: unstimulated CD4+ T cells sorted from spleen or lymph node cells, taken before intestinal transplant. The receptors come from a human donor who received an intestinal transplant.

As for this clone: One end of the junction does not line up with germline, which may come from a read error. The CDR3 protein is CASSLTLTGEAFF. The CDR3 DNA is TGTGCTAGCAGCTTAACTCTTACAGGGGAAGCTTTCTTT. The rearrangement links TRBV7-7 to TRBJ1-1, with D perhaps matching TRBD1 (6 bases). This CDR3 is 13 amino acids long. CDR1 and CDR2 (germline): SSHAT, FNYEAQ (reference sequence). The full variable domain, with the rest looked up from reference TRBV7-7 and TRBJ1-1, is GAGVSQSPRYKVTKRGQDVTLRCDPISSHATLYWYQQALGQGPEFLTYFNYEAQPDKSGLPSDRFSAERPEGSISTLTIQRTEQRDSAMYRCASSLTLTGEAFFGQGTRLTVV.

This clone was seen more than once but under ten times. The V gene is TRBV2, the J gene TRBJ2-7; 7 nucleotides line up with TRBD1. The CDR3 contains 13 residues. Germline CDR1 and CDR2: SNHLY and FYNNEI. V shed 6 bases and J 2 bases; nucleotides not matched to a gene: 4. CDR3 protein: CASSETGPYEQYF. CDR3 coding DNA: TGTGCCAGCAGCGAGACAGGGCCCTACGAGCAGTACTTC.

This clone was detected only once. The V and J genes are TRBV5-5 and TRBJ2-5; 8 positions agree with TRBD2. Germline CDR1 is SGHKS and CDR2 is YYEKEE (reference sequence). CDR3 size: 15 residues. V lost 6 bases and J lost 4; bases outside the gene matches: 11. The CDR3 bases are TGTGCCAGCACCCCTGGCGGGGGGAGGGGAGAGACCCAGTACTTC. It codes for CASTPGGGRGETQYF.

V usage is TRBV6-5 and J usage is TRBJ2-5; 7 bases line up with TRBD1. The CDR3 has 13 amino acids. V trimming: 7 bases; J trimming: 2 bases; junction bases outside the gene matches: 4. The V gene's germline CDR1 is MNHEY and CDR2 SVGAGI. The chain's CDR3 is CASKGASQETQYF. CDR3 DNA: TGTGCCAGCAAGGGGGCCTCGCAAGAGACCCAGTACTTC.

The rearrangement uses TRBV5-1 and TRBJ1-3; D possibly corresponds to TRBD1 (6 bases). The CDR3 consists of 17 residues. CDR1 is SGHRS and CDR2 is YFSETQ in the germline V gene. Trimming removed 1 base from V and 4 bases from J, with 18 bases in between. Written as DNA, the CDR3 is TGCGCCAGCAGCTTGACCCTACAGGGTGGGTACGGAAACACCATATATTTT. Its protein product is CASSLTLQGGYGNTIYF.

The sample holds one count of this clone. The chain couples TRBV4-1 to TRBJ1-2; 7 bases align to TRBD1. CDR1 is MGHRA and CDR2 is YSYEKL in the germline V gene. CDR3 length: 17 amino acids. V trimming: 2 bases; J trimming: 2 bases; junction bases outside the gene matches: 11. CDR3: CASSQSPGQRKNYGYTF. The CDR3 bases are TGCGCCAGCAGCCAAAGCCCGGGACAGCGTAAAAACTATGGCTACACCTTC.

This clone was observed a few times. This chain uses TRBV29-1 with TRBJ1-2, with D possibly being TRBD1 (5 bases). V lost 4 bases and J lost 5, with 23 bases in between. Germline CDR1 SQVTM, CDR2 ANQGSEA. The CDR3 contains 16 residues. CDR3 nucleotides: TGCAGCGTTGCGAATGGCGGGGCGCCCACCCCTTATGGCTACACCTTC. Its translation is CSVANGGAPTPYGYTF. The complete variable domain, with remaining parts taken from reference TRBV29-1 and TRBJ1-2, reads SAVISQKPSRDICQRGTSLTIQCQVDSQVTMMFWYRQQPGQSLTLIATANQGSEATYESGFVIDKFPISRPNLTFSTLTVSNMSPEDSSIYLCSVANGGAPTPYGYTFGSGTRLTVV.

In this sample, this clone turned up a few times. The chain uses TRBV5-6 and TRBJ1-2; maybe TRBD1 (5 bases). The CDR3 consists of 15 residues. V was clipped by 0 bases and J by 6 bases, with 15 bases between them. Per the germline V gene, CDR1 is SGHDT and CDR2 is YYEEEE. The CDR3 region is CASSLGWGRSHGYTF. The CDR3 DNA is TGTGCCAGCAGCTTGGGGTGGGGCCGGTCCCATGGCTACACCTTC.

V usage is TRBV11-2 and J usage is TRBJ2-7; 11 bases align to TRBD1. Trimming cost V 8 bases and J 7 bases; bases outside gene matches: 7. The CDR3 has 13 residues. Per germline, CDR1 SGHAT and CDR2 FQNNGV. CDR3 nucleotide sequence: TGTGCCAGCGCACCTGGGACAGGGGGGGAGCAGTACTTC. Amino acid sequence: CASAPGTGGEQYF.

This chain links TRBV28 with TRBJ1-2, with unresolved D. Germline-derived CDR1 and CDR2 are MDHEN and SYDVKM. Trimming shortened V by 6 bases and J by 7 bases, and 15 bases separated the two germline ends. There are 13 residues in the CDR3. The CDR3 reads CASREEQRAGYTF. The CDR3 region has the DNA TGTGCCAGCAGGGAGGAACAGAGGGCTGGCTACACCTTC.

The J gene is TRBJ1-5, the V gene TRBV18; D possibly corresponds to TRBD1 (5 bases). The V gene lost 4 bases and the J gene lost 4 bases, with 14 bases spanning the gap. Per the germline V gene, CDR1 is KGHSH and CDR2 is LQKENI. CDR3 length: 15 amino acids. The CDR3 nucleotides read TGTGCCAGCTCACTCCCAAGCGCAGGGAATCAGCCCCAGCATTTT. It translates to CASSLPSAGNQPQHF.

This chain connects TRBV7-3 to TRBJ2-2; D might be TRBD2 (6 bases). Germline CDR1 reads SGHTA; CDR2 reads FQGTGA. Trimming left V 3 bases short and J 0 bases short, with 11 bases between. The CDR3 totals 16 residues. For the CDR3, the DNA is TGTGCCAGCAGCTTCGACCGGGACTCGAACACCGGGGAGCTGTTTTTT. This sequence encodes CASSFDRDSNTGELFF.

J is TRBJ1-1 and V is TRBV10-3; D is perhaps TRBD1 (5 bases). Germline V CDR1 and CDR2: ENHRY, SYGVKD. V was clipped by 2 bases and J by 5 bases, with 12 bases between them. The CDR3 sequence is 14 residues long. The CDR3 sequence: CAISEKEGRTEAFF. Written as DNA, the CDR3 is TGTGCCATCAGTGAGAAGGAGGGGCGGACTGAAGCTTTCTTT.

The chain combines TRBV4-1 with TRBJ2-4; 9 nucleotides line up with TRBD2. CDR3 length: 15 residues. Germline CDR1 is MGHRA and CDR2 is YSYEKL. V lost 0 bases, J lost 6 bases, and 3 bases stayed unmatched. The CDR3 spells CASSQDPAGGNIQYF. Written as DNA, the CDR3 is TGCGCCAGCAGCCAAGATCCAGCGGGGGGAAACATTCAGTACTTC.

The chain employs TRBV4-1 and TRBJ2-3; D is possibly TRBD2 (5 bases). CDR3 length: 14 residues. Looked up from germline, CDR1 is MGHRA and CDR2 is YSYEKL. V was shortened by 0 bases and J by 3 bases, with 7 bases between the two germline ends. CDR3 amino acids: CASSQDRGTDTQYF. CDR3 coding DNA: TGCGCCAGCAGCCAAGACCGGGGTACAGATACGCAGTATTTT.

This sequence joins TRBV5-4 and TRBJ1-2; 10 nucleotides match TRBD1. With 4 bases clipped from V and 6 bases from J, the junction kept 3 bases outside the gene matches. The CDR3 loop spans 13 amino acids. CDR1 is SGHNT, CDR2 YYREEE, per germline (reference sequence). The CDR3 bases are TGTGCCAGCAGCCGACAGGGGGCAGATGGCTACACCTTC. Translation: CASSRQGADGYTF. The full variable domain, completed using reference TRBV5-4 and TRBJ1-2, is ETGVTQSPTHLIKTRGQQVTLRCSSQSGHNTVSWYQQALGQGPQFIFQYYREEENGRGNFPPRFSGLQFPNYSSELNVNALELDDSALYLCASSRQGADGYTFGSGTRLTVV.